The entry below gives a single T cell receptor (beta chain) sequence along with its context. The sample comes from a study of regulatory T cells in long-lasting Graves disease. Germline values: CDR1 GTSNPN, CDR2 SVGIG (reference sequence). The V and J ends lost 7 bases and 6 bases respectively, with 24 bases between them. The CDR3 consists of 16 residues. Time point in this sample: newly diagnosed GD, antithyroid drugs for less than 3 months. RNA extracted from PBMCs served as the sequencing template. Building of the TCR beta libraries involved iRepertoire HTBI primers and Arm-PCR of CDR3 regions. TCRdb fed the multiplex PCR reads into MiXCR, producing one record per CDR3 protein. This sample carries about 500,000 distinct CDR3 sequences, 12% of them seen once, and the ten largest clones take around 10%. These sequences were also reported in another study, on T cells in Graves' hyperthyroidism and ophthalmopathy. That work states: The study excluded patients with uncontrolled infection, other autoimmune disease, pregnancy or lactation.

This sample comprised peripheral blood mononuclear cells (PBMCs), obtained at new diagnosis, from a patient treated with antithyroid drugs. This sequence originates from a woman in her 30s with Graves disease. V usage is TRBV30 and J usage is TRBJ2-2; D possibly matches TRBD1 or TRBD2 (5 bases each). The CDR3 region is CALGVPLARDPGELFF. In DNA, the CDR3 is TGTGCCTTGGGGGTTCCGCTAGCCCGGGACCCCGGGGAGCTGTTTTTT.